The clone carrying this T cell receptor beta chain was counted only a few times. This sample is part of a study of regulatory T cells in long-lasting Graves disease. The CDR3 has 15 amino acids. Trimming took 4 bases from V and 0 from J, leaving 10 bases between them. Per the germline V gene, CDR1 is KGHDR and CDR2 is SFDVKD. Time point in this sample: newly diagnosed GD, antithyroid drugs for less than 3 months. Isolated PBMC RNA provided the starting material for the TCR library. HTBI primers from iRepertoire and Arm-PCR of CDR3 regions yielded the TCR beta libraries. TCRdb analysed the multiplex PCR reads with MiXCR anew, one entry per CDR3 protein. The table lists roughly 560,000 distinct CDR3 sequences, about 12% of them singletons, with roughly 8.9% in the top ten. The same data also went into a second study, on T cells in Graves' hyperthyroidism and ophthalmopathy. That paper adds: Most thyroid clonotypes expanded above 0.001 appeared in blood too.

The clonotype comes from a woman aged 25 to 39 with Graves disease. This chain links TRBV24-1 with TRBJ2-3; D gene uncertain. Sequencing used peripheral blood mononuclear cells (PBMCs), obtained at new diagnosis, from a patient treated with antithyroid drugs. CDR3 region: CATSDELYSTDTQYF. DNA for the CDR3: TGTGCCACCAGTGACGAACTCTATAGCACAGATACGCAGTATTTT.